This T cell receptor beta chain was recovered during a study of blood T cells in healthy people across ages. Every sample yielded at least 6.5 million isolated PBMCs. Samples each yielded at least 5 micrograms of total RNA. From germline, CDR1 is SNHLY and CDR2 FYNNEI. The CDR3 length is 14 residues. Trimming shortened V by 2 bases and J by 6 bases, and 11 bases separated the two germline ends. Together with a sample-barcoded 5' primer, a J-beta primer mix was included in a second PCR lasting roughly 6 to 12 cycles. Every cDNA molecule bore a tag from a template-switch adaptor containing 12 random nucleotides. MiXCR, run by TCRdb on the 5' RACE reads, gives a single entry per CDR3 protein. The table shows roughly 800,000 distinct CDR3 sequences, with about 53% occurring only once.

The receptor's source is a man of 80 years or more in good health. This sequence joins TRBV2 and TRBJ1-5; maybe TRBD1 (5 bases). Sequencing was carried out using blood. CDR3 sequence reads: CASSENGGGQPQHF. The CDR3 DNA reads as TGTGCCAGCAGTGAAAATGGGGGTGGTCAGCCCCAGCATTTT.